These 18 T cell receptor beta chains originate from one sample sequenced in a study of blood T cell repertoires in COVID-19. Sequencing was performed with immunoSEQ multiplex PCR; in TCRdb, only in-frame clones are kept and a portion is missing. The profile covers about 350,000 clones, with 87% appearing a single time and around 6% taken by the ten largest. Sequencing used peripheral blood. All receptors derive from a woman aged 45-65 years with COVID-19, enrolled during active disease.

This clone was seen only once. V usage is TRBV11-2 and J usage is TRBJ1-3; 10 bases line up with TRBD1. The CDR3 loop spans 16 amino acids. Trimming removed 4 bases from V and 8 bases from J; junction bases left unmatched: 11. Germline CDR1 and CDR2: SGHAT and FQNNGV. CDR3 sequence reads: CASSSGFGGTGDTIYF. CDR3 coding DNA: TGTGCCAGCAGCTCCGGTTTCGGGGGGACAGGGGACACCATATATTTT. Based on the CDR3 plus reference TRBV11-2 and TRBJ1-3, the full variable domain is EAGVAQSPRYKIIEKRQSVAFWCNPISGHATLYWYQQILGQGPKLLIQFQNNGVVDDSQLPKDRFSAERLKGVDSTLKIQPAKLEDSAVYLCASSSGFGGTGDTIYFGEGSWLTVV.

V and J are TRBV6-2 or TRBV6-3 and TRBJ2-5; D gene unclear. The CDR3 is 14 residues long. Germline CDR1 MNHEY, CDR2 SVGEGT. With 0 bases removed from V and 5 bases from J, the gap between germline ends came to 10 bases. The CDR3 DNA follows: TGTGCCAGCAGTTACTCTTCTGCGCGGGAGACCCAGTACTTC. Its protein product is CASSYSSARETQYF.

J is TRBJ1-4 and V is TRBV2, with 8 bases matching TRBD1. The length of the CDR3 is 14 residues. With 7 bases clipped from V and 6 bases from J, the junction kept 7 bases outside the gene matches. Germline assignment: CDR1 SNHLY and CDR2 FYNNEI. The CDR3 DNA reads TGTGCCAGCACCCCGGACAGGGAATATGAAAAACTGTTTTTT. The encoded protein is CASTPDREYEKLFF. Looking up the rest from reference TRBV2 and TRBJ1-4 gives the full variable domain: EPEVTQTPSHQVTQMGQEVILRCVPISNHLYFYWYRQILGQKVEFLVSFYNNEISEKSEIFDDQFSVERPDGSNFTLKIRSTKLEDSAMYFCASTPDREYEKLFFGSGTQLSVL.

The rearrangement uses TRBV7-3 and TRBJ2-3; tentative D call: TRBD1 (5 bases). The V and J ends lost 5 bases and 5 bases respectively, with 8 bases between them. The length of the CDR3 is 12 residues. Germline CDR1 SGHTA, CDR2 FQGTGA. This chain's CDR3 is CASSRGLDTQYF. DNA for the CDR3: TGTGCCAGCAGCAGGGGCCTAGATACGCAGTATTTT.

J is TRBJ2-3 and V is TRBV5-1, with D perhaps TRBD1 (6 bases). Deletions cut 3 bases from V and 2 bases from J, with 19 bases between. CDR1 is SGHRS and CDR2 is YFSETQ in the germline V gene. The CDR3 sequence is 17 residues long. The CDR3 here is CASSSSWGPSNTDTQYF. CDR3 DNA sequence: TGCGCCAGCAGCTCCTCCTGGGGGCCATCCAACACAGATACGCAGTATTTT.

The rearrangement joins TRBV27 to TRBJ2-1; 8 nucleotides agree with TRBD2. V lost 5 bases to trimming and J lost 4 bases; unmatched junction nucleotides: 13. The CDR3 length is 17 residues. The V gene's germline CDR1 is MNHEY and CDR2 SMNVEV (reference sequence). CDR3 DNA: TGTGCCAGCAGTGGCGGACCGGTGGTAGCGGGATACAATGAGCAGTTCTTC. Translation: CASSGGPVVAGYNEQFF.

The rearrangement uses TRBV27 and TRBJ1-6; D possibly corresponds to TRBD1 (6 bases). Trimming stripped 5 bases from V and 5 bases from J, with 16 bases between. The CDR3 consists of 16 residues. Germline V gene sequence: CDR1 MNHEY, CDR2 SMNVEV (reference sequence). The CDR3 DNA reads TGTGCCAGCAGTGCATCCGGGACAAACCATAATTCACCCCTCCACTTT. Translated: CASSASGTNHNSPLHF.

In its sample, this clone was seen a few times. The J gene is TRBJ1-3, the V gene TRBV10-1; D may be TRBD1 (5 bases). From germline, CDR1 is WNHNN and CDR2 SYGVQD (reference sequence). The CDR3 is made up of 15 amino acids. V lost 6 bases, J lost 1 base, and 13 bases lay in between. The CDR3 protein is CASRGSGFSGNTIYF. DNA of the CDR3: TGCGCCAGCAGGGGCTCAGGGTTTTCTGGAAACACCATATATTTT.

The count of this clone is one. The V and J genes are TRBV5-6 and TRBJ1-5, with TRBD1 matching 9 bases. J gave up 1 base and V 4 bases, and 15 bases lay outside the gene matches. CDR1 and CDR2 from the germline V gene are SGHDT and YYEEEE. CDR3 length: 19 residues. The CDR3 protein is CASSLMGQGGFYSNQPQHF. The CDR3 nucleotides read TGTGCCAGCAGCCTGATGGGACAGGGCGGATTCTACAGCAATCAGCCCCAGCATTTT.

The chain combines TRBV18 with TRBJ2-1, with D maybe TRBD2 (5 bases). The V end lost 3 bases, the J end lost 4 bases, and 10 bases lay between the germline ends. The CDR3 totals 14 residues. From germline, CDR1 is KGHSH and CDR2 LQKENI. CDR3 bases: TGTGCCAGCTCACCGATTAGCGAGTACAATGAGCAGTTCTTC. Its translation is CASSPISEYNEQFF.

The V and J genes are TRBV7-3 and TRBJ1-3, with 10 bases identical to TRBD1. CDR1 and CDR2 (germline): SGHTA, FQGTGA. This CDR3 is built from 16 residues. The V gene end was trimmed by 4 bases and the J gene end by 2 bases; junction bases not matched to a gene: 5. The CDR3 loop is CASSSQGQGAGNTIYF. CDR3 DNA: TGTGCCAGCAGCTCTCAAGGACAGGGGGCTGGAAACACCATATATTTT.

The V and J genes are TRBV19 and TRBJ1-1, with TRBD1 matching over 10 bases. This CDR3 contains 13 residues. With V trimmed by 2 bases and J by 9 bases, 3 bases remained unmatched. The germline V gene has CDR1 LNHDA and CDR2 SQIVND (reference sequence). This CDR3 is CASSIWDRGQAFF. In DNA, the CDR3 is TGTGCCAGTAGTATATGGGACAGGGGCCAAGCTTTCTTT.

The chain has TRBV7-9 and TRBJ1-2; 8 bases align to TRBD1. V shed 5 bases and J 8 bases; nucleotides not matched to a gene: 7. The germline CDR1 and CDR2 sequences are SEHNR and FQNEAQ (reference sequence). The CDR3 runs to 13 residues. The CDR3 DNA sequence: TGTGCCAGCAGCCGGACAGGGCTCTCGGGCTACACCTTC. Amino acids: CASSRTGLSGYTF.

The gene calls are TRBV6-5 and TRBJ2-1; 10 bases map to TRBD2. Trimming removed 4 bases from V and 5 bases from J; junction bases left unmatched: 5. This CDR3 region has 15 residues. Germline loops: CDR1 MNHEY, CDR2 SVGAGI. Here the CDR3 DNA reads TGTGCCAGCAGTTCTAGCGGGAGCAGGGACAATGAGCAGTTCTTC. As protein: CASSSSGSRDNEQFF.

The chain joins TRBV15 to TRBJ2-1; D unclear. This CDR3 region has 14 residues. CDR1 is LNHNV, CDR2 YYDKDF, per germline (reference sequence). V lost 2 bases and J 4 bases, leaving 9 bases between the germline ends. The CDR3 nucleotides are TGTGCCACCAGCAGACCTACCCGGTACAATGAGCAGTTCTTC. Amino acids: CATSRPTRYNEQFF. Looking up the rest from reference TRBV15 and TRBJ2-1 gives the full variable domain: DAMVIQNPRYQVTQFGKPVTLSCSQTLNHNVMYWYQQKSSQAPKLLFHYYDKDFNNEADTPDNFQSRRPNTSFCFLDIRSPGLGDTAMYLCATSRPTRYNEQFFGPGTRLTVL.

The V and J genes are TRBV5-4 and TRBJ2-1; 8 bases align to TRBD2. This CDR3 contains 15 residues. J lost 4 bases, V lost 1 base, and 4 bases had no gene match. CDR1 and CDR2 (germline): SGHNT, YYREEE (reference sequence). CDR3 nucleotide sequence: TGTGCCAGCAGCTTGAAGCGGGAGCCATACAATGAGCAGTTCTTC. This sequence encodes CASSLKREPYNEQFF.

The J gene is TRBJ2-7, the V gene TRBV23-1; 8 positions agree with TRBD1. TRBV23-1 is marked as an open reading frame, function uncertain. V gave up 6 bases and J gave up 2 bases; unmatched junction bases: 6. This CDR3 has 14 residues. Here the CDR3 reads CASRKQGVTYEQYF. The CDR3, as DNA: TGCGCCAGCAGGAAACAGGGGGTGACCTACGAGCAGTACTTC.

This clone is a singleton in its sample. V and J are TRBV5-1 and TRBJ1-2; no clear D. The CDR3 consists of 14 residues. Germline V gives CDR1 SGHRS, CDR2 YFSETQ. V dropped 0 bases and J dropped 4 bases, with 10 bases sitting between them. The CDR3 coding sequence is TGCGCCAGCAGCTTGGTTCCGGGAATCTATGGCTACACCTTC. As protein: CASSLVPGIYGYTF.